Sequencing of this TCR beta chain was carried out in a study of radiation and T cells in renal cell carcinoma. In the study overall: Nephrectomy followed 15 Gy stereotactic body radiation by 4 weeks.

Deletions cut 5 bases from V and 8 bases from J, with 16 bases between. The germline V gene has CDR1 SGHRS and CDR2 YFSETQ. The CDR3 length is 13 residues. As concerns this clone: Its antigen is still unknown.

TCRdb's copy holds only in-frame clones and misses some; the assay was immunoSEQ multiplex PCR. Of some 130,000 clones listed, more than 75% are singletons. General observations from the study: Baseline intratumoral clonotype presence is unknown without pretreatment biopsies. From baseline, blood top tumor clonotypes peaked at 2 weeks post-radiation.

Time point reported: blood 2 weeks post-SBRT. Specified treatment: 15 Gy SBRT to primary tumor, nephrectomy 4 weeks later. The tumor was a clear cell renal cell carcinoma. The sequencing here drew on blood, taken from a patient whose treatment included radiotherapy and nephrectomy. The TCR sequence derives from a woman in her seventies with renal cell carcinoma. The J gene is TRBJ1-2, the V gene TRBV5-1; D may be TRBD1 (6 bases). CDR3 sequence: CASRSEGVGGYTF. The CDR3 bases are TGCGCCAGCAGATCCGAGGGGGTGGGAGGCTACACCTTC.